The 6 T cell receptor beta chains reported below all come from one sample, sequenced in a study of blood T cell repertoires in COVID-19. The table came from immunoSEQ multiplex PCR; TCRdb's copy has only in-frame clones and leaves some out. This sample has roughly 200,000 clones; 65% to 90% occur once, and the top ten carry roughly 13%. Sequenced sample: peripheral blood. All receptors come from a human donor in a cohort sampled during active COVID-19.

This clone was picked up one time. This sequence joins TRBV18 and TRBJ2-6; D gene uncertain. This CDR3 is 15 amino acids long. Between the trimmed V and J ends, which lost 4 bases and 2 bases, there was a span of 9 bases. Germline CDR1 KGHSH, CDR2 LQKENI. CDR3 residues: CASSRGSTGANVLTF. Written as DNA, the CDR3 is TGTGCCAGCTCACGTGGTAGCACTGGGGCCAACGTCCTGACTTTC.

The V call is TRBV7-8, the J call TRBJ2-7; no clear D gene. Trimming removed 3 bases at V and 2 bases at J, with 8 bases between. The CDR3 consists of 13 residues. CDR1 is SGHVS, CDR2 FQNEAQ, per germline. In DNA, the CDR3 is TGTGCCAGCAGCTTTGCCGAGACCTACGAGCAGTACTTC. It codes for CASSFAETYEQYF.

The rearrangement links TRBV24-1 to TRBJ2-2; 8 positions agree with TRBD1. CDR1 is KGHDR, CDR2 SFDVKD, per germline. After removal of 9 bases from V and 4 bases from J, the junction contained 3 bases not matched to a gene. CDR3 size: 13 residues. CDR3 bases: TGTGCCACCCAGGGGGCGCCCACCGGGGAGCTGTTTTTT. This translates into CATQGAPTGELFF.

The chain couples TRBV5-4 to TRBJ2-4; the D is unclear. Looked up from germline, CDR1 is SGHNT and CDR2 is YYREEE (reference sequence). V was clipped by 4 bases and J by 8 bases, with 10 bases between them. This CDR3 is 12 amino acids long. The CDR3, as DNA: TGTGCCAGCAGCCCCAGAAACGACATTCAGTACTTC. Translated, it gives CASSPRNDIQYF.

V usage is TRBV12-3 or TRBV12-4 and J usage is TRBJ2-7; possible D gene TRBD1, 5 bases. The V gene lost 3 bases and the J gene lost 5 bases, with 11 bases spanning the gap. This CDR3 has 13 amino acids. CDR3 nucleotide sequence: TGTGCCAGCAGTTTCTCAGGGCGCGACGAGCAGTACTTC. Protein product: CASSFSGRDEQYF.

The chain employs TRBV29-1 and TRBJ2-3; a weak D match, TRBD1 (6 bases). Trimming removed 4 bases from V and 4 bases from J, with 18 bases in between. Germline V gene sequence: CDR1 SQVTM, CDR2 ANQGSEA. The CDR3 covers 15 residues. CDR3 loop: CSVVGQGPRADTQYF. The CDR3 DNA reads as TGCAGCGTTGTGGGCCAGGGGCCCCGAGCAGATACGCAGTATTTT.